This TCR beta chain emerged from a study of response to subunit inactivated influenza vaccine. General study points: Authors suggested seasonal influenza vaccinations each recruit few new T cells.

Trimming took off 4 bases at V and 6 bases at J, with 16 bases between the two ends. The germline V gene has CDR1 SGHTA and CDR2 FQGNSA. The CDR3 is made up of 15 amino acids. TCRdb reprocessed the RT-PCR reads with MiXCR, giving one entry per CDR3 protein. The data show about 780,000 distinct CDR3 sequences, approximately 18% seen once. Note on this clonotype: Antigen unknown.

This TCR came from a middle-aged man who received an inactivated influenza vaccine. The sequencing here drew on PBMCs from blood, taken 4 to 6 days after vaccination. This chain connects TRBV7-2 to TRBJ2-1; D is possibly TRBD1 (5 bases). The CDR3 nucleotides are TGTGCCAGCAGCTCCAGAGAGCTTACAGGCAATGAGCAGTTCTTC. It codes for CASSSRELTGNEQFF. The full variable domain, rest sourced from reference TRBV7-2 and TRBJ2-1, is GAGVSQSPSNKVTEKGKDVELRCDPISGHTALYWYRQSLGQGLEFLIYFQGNSAPDKSGLPSDRFSAERTGGSVSTLTIQRTQQEDSAVYLCASSSRELTGNEQFFGPGTRLTVL.